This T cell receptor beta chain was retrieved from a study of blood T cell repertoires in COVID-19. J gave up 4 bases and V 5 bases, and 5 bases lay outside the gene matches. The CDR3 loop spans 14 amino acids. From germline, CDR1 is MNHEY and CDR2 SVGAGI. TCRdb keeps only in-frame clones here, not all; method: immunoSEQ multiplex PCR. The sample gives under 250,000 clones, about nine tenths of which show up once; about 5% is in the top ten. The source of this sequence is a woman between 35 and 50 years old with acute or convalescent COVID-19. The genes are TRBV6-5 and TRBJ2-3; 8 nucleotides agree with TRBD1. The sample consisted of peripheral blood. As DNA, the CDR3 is TGTGCCAGCAGTCAACTGACAGGGGCAGATACGCAGTATTTT. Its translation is CASSQLTGADTQYF.